A single sample is the source of the 13 T cell receptor beta chains below, sequenced in a study of beta chain features in type 1 diabetes. The isolated RNA, all of it, was reverse transcribed, so expressed TCRB transcripts were what got sequenced. Only in-frame clones appear in the TCRdb table, and some are missing; sequencing was by immunoSEQ multiplex PCR. Of 900,000 or so clones detected, 15% to 20% appear once; the ten largest clones hold about 0.025%. Sample: naive CD4+ T cells from blood. These receptors came from a woman between 18 and 29 years old in good health.

In this sample, this clone turned up a few times. The V gene is TRBV5-1, the J gene TRBJ1-2; D is unresolved. This CDR3 spans 14 amino acids. Germline CDR1 is SGHRS and CDR2 is YFSETQ. V lost 4 bases, J lost 4 bases, and 14 bases lay in between. In DNA form, the CDR3 reads TGCGCCAGCAGCCTTGATGTGGGGTCCTATGGCTACACCTTC. It codes for CASSLDVGSYGYTF.

This clone appeared a few times. The chain recombines TRBV7-2 with TRBJ2-7, with TRBD1 as a possible D gene (8 bases). There are 15 residues in the CDR3. Trimming stripped 1 base from V and 2 bases from J, with 12 bases between. Germline lookup yields CDR1 SGHTA and CDR2 FQGNSA. The CDR3 nucleotides are TGTGCCAGCAGCTTAGACAGGGGGGGAGCCTACGAGCAGTACTTC. Translation: CASSLDRGGAYEQYF.

This clone has more than one count but fewer than ten. The rearrangement uses TRBV29-1 and TRBJ2-1; maybe TRBD1 (5 bases). Germline V gene data show CDR1 as SQVTM and CDR2 as ANQGSEA. The CDR3 runs to 11 residues. Trimming shortened V by 7 bases and J by 7 bases, and 11 bases separated the two germline ends. The CDR3 sequence: CSGWAGNEQFF. The CDR3 DNA reads TGCAGCGGTTGGGCAGGGAATGAGCAGTTCTTC.

The chain is built from TRBV4-1 and TRBJ2-4, with D perhaps matching TRBD1 (5 bases). The CDR3 is 15 residues long. CDR1 MGHRA and CDR2 YSYEKL come from the germline V gene. V dropped 1 base and J dropped 2 bases, with 9 bases sitting between them. CDR3 in amino acids: CASSQVGLSKNIQYF. For the CDR3, the DNA is TGCGCCAGCAGCCAAGTGGGGCTGTCCAAAAACATTCAGTACTTC.

A few counts support this clone. The chain is built from TRBV6-5 and TRBJ2-5; D is tentatively TRBD1 or TRBD2 (5 bases each). The ends were cut back, 5 bases at V and 5 bases at J, with 18 bases in the middle. The CDR3 runs 15 residues. Germline assignment: CDR1 MNHEY and CDR2 SVGAGI. In nucleotides, the CDR3 is TGTGCCAGCAGTAAAGTACGAGGGGAACGGGAGACCCAGTACTTC. It encodes CASSKVRGERETQYF.

In its sample, this clone was seen a few times. The CDR3 reads CASTFWGETGKHEQYF. CDR3 coding DNA: TGTGCCAGCACTTTTTGGGGTGAGACAGGGAAGCACGAGCAGTACTTC. The chain uses TRBV28 and TRBJ2-7, with 7 bases aligning to TRBD1. The J segment lost 5 bases and the V segment lost 7 bases, leaving 17 bases of the junction unmatched. The CDR3 totals 16 residues. CDR1 and CDR2 from the germline V gene are MDHEN and SYDVKM.

The V call is TRBV11-2, the J call TRBJ2-7, with D tentatively TRBD1 or TRBD2 (5 bases each). This CDR3 spans 13 amino acids. Between the trimmed V and J ends, which lost 1 base and 6 bases, there was a span of 10 bases. Germline lookup yields CDR1 SGHAT and CDR2 FQNNGV. CDR3 in amino acids: CASSLGGIGEQYF. As DNA, the CDR3 is TGTGCCAGCAGCTTAGGGGGGATAGGCGAGCAGTACTTC.

This chain links TRBV11-2 with TRBJ2-7, with D possibly TRBD2 on 6 matching bases. The CDR3 length is 14 residues. V lost 4 bases and J 7 bases, leaving 17 bases between the germline ends. Germline CDR1 reads SGHAT; CDR2 reads FQNNGV. The CDR3 region is CASSYPGVGGEQYF. The CDR3 DNA reads TGTGCCAGCAGCTACCCGGGGGTTGGTGGAGAGCAGTACTTC.

The chain joins TRBV7-8 to TRBJ2-5; D is ambiguous. Trimming took off 6 bases at V and 0 bases at J, with 11 bases between the two ends. In germline, CDR1 is SGHVS, CDR2 FQNEAQ. The CDR3 runs 14 residues. The DNA for the CDR3 is TGTGCCAGCAGACCATCTTGGTACCAAGAGACCCAGTACTTC. This codes for CASRPSWYQETQYF.

This clone turned up a few times. J is TRBJ1-1 and V is TRBV6-1, with D unclear. The CDR3 has 13 amino acids. Germline V gene sequence: CDR1 MNHNS, CDR2 SASEGT. V shed 6 bases and J shed 4 bases, with 12 bases lying between them. This CDR3 is CASSFSEPTEAFF. CDR3 nucleotides: TGTGCCAGCAGCTTCTCAGAGCCCACTGAAGCTTTCTTT.

The rearrangement joins TRBV9 to TRBJ2-5; 7 nucleotides match TRBD1. CDR1 is SGDLS, CDR2 YYNGEE, per germline. The trim removed 0 bases at V and 2 bases at J, leaving 4 bases unmatched. The length of the CDR3 is 15 residues. The CDR3 sequence: CASSVAGTAQETQYF. In DNA form, the CDR3 reads TGTGCCAGCAGCGTAGCTGGGACAGCGCAAGAGACCCAGTACTTC.

There are a few counts of this clone. The V and J genes are TRBV7-9 and TRBJ1-3; D is uncertain. Per the germline V gene, CDR1 is SEHNR and CDR2 is FQNEAQ (reference sequence). The CDR3 contains 16 residues. The V gene lost 2 bases and the J gene lost 2 bases, with 13 bases spanning the gap. The CDR3 sequence: CASSLMRGIAGNTIYF. DNA for the CDR3: TGTGCCAGCAGCTTAATGCGCGGGATCGCTGGAAACACCATATATTTT.

J is TRBJ2-5 and V is TRBV7-2, with a tentative D call TRBD2 (6 bases). The CDR3 is 14 residues long. Germline loops: CDR1 SGHTA, CDR2 FQGNSA. V lost 5 bases and J 11 bases, leaving 21 bases between the germline ends. The chain's CDR3 is CASSPGTVAQEQYF. CDR3 DNA sequence: TGTGCCAGCAGCCCAGGGACTGTCGCCCAAGAGCAGTACTTC.